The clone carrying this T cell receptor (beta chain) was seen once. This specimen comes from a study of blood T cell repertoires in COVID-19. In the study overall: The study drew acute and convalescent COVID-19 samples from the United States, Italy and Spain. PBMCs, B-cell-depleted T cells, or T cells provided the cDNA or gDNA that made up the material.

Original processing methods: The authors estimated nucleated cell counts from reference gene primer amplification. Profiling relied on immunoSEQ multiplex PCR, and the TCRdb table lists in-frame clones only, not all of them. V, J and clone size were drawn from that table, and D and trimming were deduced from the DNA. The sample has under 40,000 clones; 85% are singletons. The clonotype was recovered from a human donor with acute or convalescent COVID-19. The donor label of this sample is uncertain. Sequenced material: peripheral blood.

CDR3 residues: CASSERGENTEAFF. In DNA form, the CDR3 reads TGTGCCAGCAGTGAAAGGGGTGAGAACACTGAAGCTTTCTTT. The chain carries TRBV6-1 and TRBJ1-1, with a weak D call TRBD1 (5 bases). Trimming cost V 2 bases and J 1 base, with 8 bases left between them. The V gene's germline CDR1 is MNHNS and CDR2 SASEGT. The CDR3 has 14 amino acids.